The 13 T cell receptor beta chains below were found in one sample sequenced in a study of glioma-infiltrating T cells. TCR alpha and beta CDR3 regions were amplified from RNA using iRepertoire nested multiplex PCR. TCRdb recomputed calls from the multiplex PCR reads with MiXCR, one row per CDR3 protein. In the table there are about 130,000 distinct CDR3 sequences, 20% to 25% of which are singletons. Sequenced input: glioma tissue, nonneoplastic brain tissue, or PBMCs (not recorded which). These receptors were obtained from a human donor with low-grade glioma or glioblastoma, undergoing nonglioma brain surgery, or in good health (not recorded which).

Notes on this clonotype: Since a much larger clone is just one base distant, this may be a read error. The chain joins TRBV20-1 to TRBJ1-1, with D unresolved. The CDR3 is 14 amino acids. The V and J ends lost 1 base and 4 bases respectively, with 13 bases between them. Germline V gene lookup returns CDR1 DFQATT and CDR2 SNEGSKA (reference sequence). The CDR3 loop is CSARGQFSGTEAFF. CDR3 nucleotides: TGCAGTGCTAGAGGCCAATTCTCTGGCACTGAAGCTTTCTTT.

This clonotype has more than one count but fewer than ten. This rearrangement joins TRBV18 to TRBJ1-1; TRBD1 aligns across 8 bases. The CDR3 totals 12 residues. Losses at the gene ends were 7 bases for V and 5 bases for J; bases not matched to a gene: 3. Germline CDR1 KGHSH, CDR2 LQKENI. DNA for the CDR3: TGTGCCAGCTTCCGGGACAGGACTGAAGCTTTCTTT. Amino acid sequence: CASFRDRTEAFF.

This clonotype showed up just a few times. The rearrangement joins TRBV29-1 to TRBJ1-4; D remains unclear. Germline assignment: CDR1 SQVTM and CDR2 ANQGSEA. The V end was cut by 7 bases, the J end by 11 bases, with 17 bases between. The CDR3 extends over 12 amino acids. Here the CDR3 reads CSAVLARSKLFF. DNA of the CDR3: TGCAGCGCCGTCTTGGCAAGGAGTAAACTGTTTTTT.

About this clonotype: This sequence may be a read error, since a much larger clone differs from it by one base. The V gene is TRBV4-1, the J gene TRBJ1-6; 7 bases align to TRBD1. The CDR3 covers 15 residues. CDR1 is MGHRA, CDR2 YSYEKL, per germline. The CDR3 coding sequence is TGCGCCAGCAGCGCGGAAGGGACAGATTTGTCACACCTCCACTTT. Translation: CASSAEGTDLSHLHF.

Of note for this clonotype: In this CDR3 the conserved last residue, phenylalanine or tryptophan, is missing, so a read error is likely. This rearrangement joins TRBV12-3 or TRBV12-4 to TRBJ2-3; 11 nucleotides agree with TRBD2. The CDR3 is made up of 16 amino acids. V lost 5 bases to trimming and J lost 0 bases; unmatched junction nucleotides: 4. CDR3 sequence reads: CASSLRTSGSTDTQYL. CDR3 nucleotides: TGTGCCAGCAGTCTAAGGACTAGCGGGAGCACAGATACGCAGTATCTT.

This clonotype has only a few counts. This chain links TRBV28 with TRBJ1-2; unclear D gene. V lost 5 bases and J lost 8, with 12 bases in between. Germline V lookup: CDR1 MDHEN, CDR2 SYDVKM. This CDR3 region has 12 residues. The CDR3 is CASSLWGRGYTF. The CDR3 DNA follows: TGTGCCAGCAGTCTGTGGGGTCGGGGCTACACCTTC.

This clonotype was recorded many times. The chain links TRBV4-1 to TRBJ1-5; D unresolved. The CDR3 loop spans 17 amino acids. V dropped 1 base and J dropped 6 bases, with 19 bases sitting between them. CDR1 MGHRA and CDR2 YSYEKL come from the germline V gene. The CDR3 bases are TGCGCCAGCAGCCAAGGCTCCTCAGGAGCAATGACTCAGCCCCAGCATTTT. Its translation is CASSQGSSGAMTQPQHF.

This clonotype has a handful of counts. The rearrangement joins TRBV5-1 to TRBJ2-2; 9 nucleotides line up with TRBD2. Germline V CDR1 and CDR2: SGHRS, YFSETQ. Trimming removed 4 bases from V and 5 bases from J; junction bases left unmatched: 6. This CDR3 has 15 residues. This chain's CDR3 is CASSPTTSGTGELFF. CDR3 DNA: TGCGCCAGCAGCCCGACGACTAGCGGTACCGGGGAGCTGTTTTTT. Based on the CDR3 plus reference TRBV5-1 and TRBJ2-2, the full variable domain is KAGVTQTPRYLIKTRGQQVTLSCSPISGHRSVSWYQQTPGQGLQFLFEYFSETQRNKGNFPGRFSGRQFSNSRSEMNVSTLELGDSALYLCASSPTTSGTGELFFGEGSRLTVL.

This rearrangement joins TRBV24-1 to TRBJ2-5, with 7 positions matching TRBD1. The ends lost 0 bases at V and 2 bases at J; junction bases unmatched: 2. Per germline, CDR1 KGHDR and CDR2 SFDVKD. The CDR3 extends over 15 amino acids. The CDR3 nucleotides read TGTGCCACCAGTGATTTGGGGGACAGACAAGAGACCCAGTACTTC. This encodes CATSDLGDRQETQYF.

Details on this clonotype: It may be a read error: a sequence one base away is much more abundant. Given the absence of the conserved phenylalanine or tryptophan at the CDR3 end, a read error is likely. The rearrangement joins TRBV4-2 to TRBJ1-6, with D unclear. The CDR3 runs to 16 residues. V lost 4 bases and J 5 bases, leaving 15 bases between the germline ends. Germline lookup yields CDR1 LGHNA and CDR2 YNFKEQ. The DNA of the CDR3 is TGTGCCAGCAGCCCGGTGACGGCTGTTGATAATTCACCCCTCCACTCT. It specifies CASSPVTAVDNSPLHS.

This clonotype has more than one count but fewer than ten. DNA for the CDR3: TGCAGTGCTAGAGATCAGGACAGGGTGGGCGAAAAACTGTTTTTT. Translation: CSARDQDRVGEKLFF. This chain uses TRBV20-1 with TRBJ1-4, with TRBD1 matching over 8 bases. The V gene end was trimmed by 0 bases and the J gene end by 8 bases; junction bases not matched to a gene: 8. The CDR3 sequence is 15 residues long. The germline gives CDR1 DFQATT, CDR2 SNEGSKA (reference sequence).

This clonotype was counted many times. CDR3 nucleotide sequence: TGCGCCAGCAGCCACGGACAGGGTTGGACTGAAGCTTTCTTT. This translates into CASSHGQGWTEAFF. The gene calls are TRBV4-1 and TRBJ1-1; 8 bases are a match to TRBD1. The CDR3 contains 14 residues. The germline V gene encodes CDR1 MGHRA and CDR2 YSYEKL. J lost 5 bases, V lost 3 bases, and 5 bases had no gene match.

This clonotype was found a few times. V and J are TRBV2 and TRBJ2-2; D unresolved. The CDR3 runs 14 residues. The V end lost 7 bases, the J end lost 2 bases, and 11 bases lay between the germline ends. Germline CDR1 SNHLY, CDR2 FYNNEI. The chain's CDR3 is CASKNVGNTGELFF. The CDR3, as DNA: TGTGCCAGCAAGAACGTGGGTAACACCGGGGAGCTGTTTTTT.